This T cell receptor beta chain is from a study of control samples from healthy donors and cancer patients. The method was immunoSEQ multiplex PCR; TCRdb's version includes in-frame clones alone and lacks a portion of them. This table has about 410,000 clones, around nine tenths appearing once. Germline lookup yields CDR1 MRHNA and CDR2 SNTAGT. This CDR3 is built from 14 residues. The J segment lost 5 bases and the V segment lost 5 bases, leaving 4 bases of the junction unmatched. The clonotype originates from a middle-aged man with head and neck cancer. The chain employs TRBV6-4 and TRBJ2-3; 10 bases map to TRBD2. Sequenced input: PBMCs. CDR3 nucleotides: TGTGCCAGCAGTATGACTAGCGGGCTAGATACGCAGTATTTT. This encodes CASSMTSGLDTQYF.